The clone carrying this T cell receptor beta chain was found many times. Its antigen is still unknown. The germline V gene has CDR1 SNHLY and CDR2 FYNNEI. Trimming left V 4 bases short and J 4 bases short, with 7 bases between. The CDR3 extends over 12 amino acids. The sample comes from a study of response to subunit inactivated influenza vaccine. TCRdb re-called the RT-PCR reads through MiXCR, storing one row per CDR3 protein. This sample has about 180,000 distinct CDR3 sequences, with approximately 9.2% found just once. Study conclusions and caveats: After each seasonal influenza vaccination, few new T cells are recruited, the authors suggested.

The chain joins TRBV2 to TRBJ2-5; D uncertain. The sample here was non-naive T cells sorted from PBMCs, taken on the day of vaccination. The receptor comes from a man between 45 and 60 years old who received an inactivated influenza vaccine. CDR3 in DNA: TGTGCCAGCAGTGTGGTGATAGAGACCCAGTACTTC. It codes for CASSVVIETQYF.